This T cell receptor (beta chain) was identified in a study of T cells in Graves' hyperthyroidism and ophthalmopathy. Study-wide background: Peripheral blood was collected at initial diagnosis, before any treatment.

Graves' hyperthyroidism is called stable when ophthalmopathy does not progress within 18 months. Hyperthyroidism patients were newly diagnosed, had disease duration under 2 months, and were aged 18 to 65 years. RNA transcripts were the template for amplifying TCR beta CDR3 regions. The study used the HTBI primer set for a first-round RT-PCR of the TCR CDR3. TCRdb reprocessed the multiplex PCR reads with MiXCR, giving one entry per CDR3 protein. This sample carries hundreds of thousands of distinct CDR3 sequences, more than 11% of them seen once, and the ten largest clones take about 26%. Study-wide results and limits: Most thyroid clonotypes with frequency above 0.001 were detected in blood.

As for this clonotype: The antigen remains undetermined.

The receptor was isolated from a woman in her 30s with Graves' hyperthyroidism. Sequencing used blood.

CDR3 coding DNA: TGTGCCAGCAGCGTGAATGTCGGGGTCGGCACTGAAGCTTTCTTT. Its protein is CASSVNVGVGTEAFF. The chain combines TRBV9 with TRBJ1-1; D not certain. Trimming removed 2 bases at V and 4 bases at J, with 15 bases between. The CDR3 consists of 15 residues. Germline CDR1 reads SGDLS; CDR2 reads YYNGEE.